This T cell receptor beta chain was observed in a study of blood T cell repertoires in COVID-19. Study as a whole: Samples came from the United States, Italy and Spain, spanning acute and convalescent COVID-19. Sources were T cells, B-cell-depleted T cells, or PBMCs; the material itself was cDNA or gDNA.

In the authors' methods: Estimation of nucleated cell counts relied on the amplification of reference gene primers. The method was immunoSEQ multiplex PCR; TCRdb's version includes in-frame clones alone and lacks a portion of them. That table is the source of V, J and clone size, and D and trimming were worked out from the DNA. The sample has about 310,000 clones, roughly 84% seen once; the top ten hold 1%. The CDR3 spans 16 residues. In germline, CDR1 is ENHRY, CDR2 SYGVKD. The junction had 3 bases not matched to a gene; V was cut back by 6 bases and J by 1 base. The V gene is TRBV10-3, the J gene TRBJ2-7; 16 bases are a match to TRBD2. The sequence was obtained from a man aged 45-65 years with active or convalescent COVID-19. The sample taken for sequencing was peripheral blood. The CDR3 DNA is TGTGCCATCAGAGGGACTAGCGGGAGGGCATCCTACGAGCAGTACTTC. Amino acids: CAIRGTSGRASYEQYF.